The sequence of this T cell receptor (beta chain) was determined in a study of blood T cell repertoires in COVID-19. Participants were placed into cohorts based on the clinical history they reported. The study recruited exposed participants who had met a COVID-19 case within 2 weeks before entry. With 10 bases clipped from V and 2 bases from J, the junction kept 6 bases outside the gene matches. Germline lookup yields CDR1 LNHNV and CDR2 YYDKDF (reference sequence). The CDR3 loop spans 13 amino acids. Data came from immunoSEQ multiplex PCR; TCRdb stores just in-frame clones and leaves some out. The repertoire holds around 320,000 clones, with 90% to 95% as singletons.

This chain links TRBV15 with TRBJ2-3; 7 positions match TRBD1. Sequencing was done on a sample of PBMCs or T cells enriched from blood (not recorded which). The sequence was collected from a woman aged 25 to 39 who had been exposed to COVID-19. The CDR3 here is CASGQVATDTQYF. In DNA form, the CDR3 reads TGTGCCAGCGGACAGGTAGCCACAGATACGCAGTATTTT.